Sequencing of this T cell receptor beta chain was carried out in a study of blood T cell repertoires in COVID-19. Sequencing was performed with immunoSEQ multiplex PCR; in TCRdb, only in-frame clones are kept and a portion is missing. The sample shows a few hundred thousand clones, over 70% of them seen only once. What was sequenced was peripheral blood. The clonotype was recovered from a man over 45 with active or convalescent COVID-19.

The CDR3 region is CASRVTSGRVYEQYF. The DNA of the CDR3 is TGTGCCAGCAGAGTAACTAGCGGGAGGGTTTACGAGCAGTACTTC. J is TRBJ2-7 and V is TRBV28, with TRBD2 identical over 13 bases. CDR3 length: 15 amino acids. Per germline, CDR1 MDHEN and CDR2 SYDVKM. J gave up 4 bases and V 6 bases, and 6 bases lay outside the gene matches.